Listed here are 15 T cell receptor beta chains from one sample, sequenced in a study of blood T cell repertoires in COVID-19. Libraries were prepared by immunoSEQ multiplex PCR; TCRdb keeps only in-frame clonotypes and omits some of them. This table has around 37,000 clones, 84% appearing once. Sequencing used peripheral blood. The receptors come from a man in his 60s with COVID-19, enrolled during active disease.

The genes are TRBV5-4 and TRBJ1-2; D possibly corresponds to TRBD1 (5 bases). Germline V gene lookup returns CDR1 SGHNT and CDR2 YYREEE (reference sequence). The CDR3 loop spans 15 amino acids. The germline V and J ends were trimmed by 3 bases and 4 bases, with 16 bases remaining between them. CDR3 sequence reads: CASSSNLQATYGYTF. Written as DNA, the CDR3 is TGTGCCAGCAGCTCGAACTTACAGGCTACCTATGGCTACACCTTC.

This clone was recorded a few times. The CDR3 sequence is CASSPTRLGTDTQYF. CDR3 nucleotides: TGTGCCAGCAGCCCAACTAGATTAGGCACAGATACGCAGTATTTT. V is TRBV7-9 and J is TRBJ2-3; D might be TRBD2 (5 bases). This CDR3 spans 15 amino acids. V was trimmed by 5 bases and J by 1 base, leaving 13 bases between them. Germline CDR1 and CDR2: SEHNR and FQNEAQ (reference sequence).

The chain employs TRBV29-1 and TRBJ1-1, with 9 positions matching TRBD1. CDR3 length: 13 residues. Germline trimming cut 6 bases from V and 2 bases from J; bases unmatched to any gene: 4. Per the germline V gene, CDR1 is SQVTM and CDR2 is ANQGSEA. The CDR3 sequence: CSVGDRDNTEAFF. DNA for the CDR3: TGCAGCGTGGGGGACAGGGATAACACTGAAGCTTTCTTT.

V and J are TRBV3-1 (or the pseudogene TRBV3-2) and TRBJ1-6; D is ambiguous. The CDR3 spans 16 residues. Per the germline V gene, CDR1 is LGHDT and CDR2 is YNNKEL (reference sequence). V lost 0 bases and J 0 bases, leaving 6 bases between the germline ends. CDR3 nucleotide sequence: TGTGCCAGCAGCCAAGACCCGAGCTCCTATAATTCACCCCTCCACTTT. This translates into CASSQDPSSYNSPLHF.

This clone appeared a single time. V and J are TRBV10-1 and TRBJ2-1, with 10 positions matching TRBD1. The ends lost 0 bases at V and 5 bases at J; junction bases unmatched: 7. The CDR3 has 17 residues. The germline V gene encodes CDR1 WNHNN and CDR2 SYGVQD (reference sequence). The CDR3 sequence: CASSESGTGALDNEQFF. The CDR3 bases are TGCGCCAGCAGTGAGTCCGGGACAGGGGCTTTGGACAATGAGCAGTTCTTC.

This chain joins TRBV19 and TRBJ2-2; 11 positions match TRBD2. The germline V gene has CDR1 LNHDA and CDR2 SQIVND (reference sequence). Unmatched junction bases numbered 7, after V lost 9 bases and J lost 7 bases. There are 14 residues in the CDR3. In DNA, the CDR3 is TGTGCCAGCAATAGCGGGAGGGAGGACGGGGAGCTGTTTTTT. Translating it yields CASNSGREDGELFF.

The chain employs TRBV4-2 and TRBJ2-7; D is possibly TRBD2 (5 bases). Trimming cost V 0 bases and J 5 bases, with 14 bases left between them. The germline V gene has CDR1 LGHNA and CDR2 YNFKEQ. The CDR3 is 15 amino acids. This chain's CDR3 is CASSQDNTRSNEQYF. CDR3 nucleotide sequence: TGTGCCAGCAGCCAAGATAATACTAGGTCAAACGAGCAGTACTTC.

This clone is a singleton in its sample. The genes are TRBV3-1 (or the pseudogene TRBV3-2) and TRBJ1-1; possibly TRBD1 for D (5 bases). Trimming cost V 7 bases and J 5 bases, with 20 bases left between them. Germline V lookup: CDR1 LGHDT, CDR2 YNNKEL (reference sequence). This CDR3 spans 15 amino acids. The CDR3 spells CASTLYSDRGTEAFF. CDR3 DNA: TGTGCCAGCACCCTTTACAGTGATAGGGGAACTGAAGCTTTCTTT.

The CDR3 DNA reads as TGTGCCAGCAGCCTCCGACTAGCGGGAGCGGGTGAGCAGTTCTTC. It encodes CASSLRLAGAGEQFF. The genes are TRBV13 and TRBJ2-1, with 12 bases matching TRBD2. CDR3 length equals 15 residues. The V segment lost 5 bases and the J segment 9 bases; nucleotides outside the gene matches: 8. From germline, CDR1 is PRHDT and CDR2 FYEKMQ (reference sequence).

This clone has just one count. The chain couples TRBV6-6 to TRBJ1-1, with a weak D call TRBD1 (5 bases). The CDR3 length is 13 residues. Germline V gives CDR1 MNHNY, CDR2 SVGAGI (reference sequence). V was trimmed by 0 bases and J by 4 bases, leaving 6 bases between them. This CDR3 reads CASSYSDSTEAFF. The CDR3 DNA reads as TGTGCCAGCAGTTACTCCGACAGCACTGAAGCTTTCTTT.

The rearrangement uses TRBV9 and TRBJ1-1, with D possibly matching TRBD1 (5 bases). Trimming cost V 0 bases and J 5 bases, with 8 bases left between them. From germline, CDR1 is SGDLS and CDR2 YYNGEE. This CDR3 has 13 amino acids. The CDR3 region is CASSVGGRTEAFF. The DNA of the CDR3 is TGTGCCAGCAGCGTAGGGGGGAGGACTGAAGCTTTCTTT.

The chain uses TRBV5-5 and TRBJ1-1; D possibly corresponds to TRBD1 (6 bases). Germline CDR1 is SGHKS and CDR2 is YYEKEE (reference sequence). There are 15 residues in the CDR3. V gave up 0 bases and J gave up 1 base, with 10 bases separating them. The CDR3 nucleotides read TGTGCCAGCAGCTTGGTCGGGACACGGAACACTGAAGCTTTCTTT. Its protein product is CASSLVGTRNTEAFF.

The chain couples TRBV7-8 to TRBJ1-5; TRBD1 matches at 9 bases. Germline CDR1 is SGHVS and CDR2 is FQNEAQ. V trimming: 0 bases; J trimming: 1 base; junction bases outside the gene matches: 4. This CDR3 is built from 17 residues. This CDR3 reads CASSLAEDRGSNQPQHF. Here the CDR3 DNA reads TGTGCCAGCAGCTTAGCGGAGGACAGGGGAAGCAATCAGCCCCAGCATTTT.

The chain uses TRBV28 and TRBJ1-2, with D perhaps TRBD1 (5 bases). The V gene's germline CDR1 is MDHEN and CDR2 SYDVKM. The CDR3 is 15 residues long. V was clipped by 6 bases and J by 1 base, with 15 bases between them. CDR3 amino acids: CASSPDNSFNYGYTF. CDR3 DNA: TGTGCCAGCAGCCCGGACAACTCCTTTAACTATGGCTACACCTTC.

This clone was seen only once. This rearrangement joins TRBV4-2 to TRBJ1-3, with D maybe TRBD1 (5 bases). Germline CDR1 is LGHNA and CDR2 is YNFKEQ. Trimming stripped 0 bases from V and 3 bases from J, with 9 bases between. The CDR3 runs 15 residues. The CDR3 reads CASSQEGGVGNTIYF. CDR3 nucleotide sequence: TGTGCCAGCAGCCAAGAAGGAGGGGTTGGAAACACCATATATTTT.